The next 11 T cell receptor beta chains were all read from a single sample in a study of blood T cell repertoires in COVID-19. Here immunoSEQ multiplex PCR was the method, and the copy in TCRdb shows in-frame clones only, minus some. The sample contains approximately 210,000 clones, roughly 86% of which appear only once. Material: peripheral blood. The receptors originated from a woman aged 45-60 years with active or convalescent COVID-19.

Here the CDR3 reads CASSQGRVYGYTF. DNA of the CDR3: TGTGCCAGCAGCCAAGGGAGGGTTTATGGCTACACCTTC. The V gene is TRBV7-2, the J gene TRBJ1-2; D gene uncertain. Germline V gene sequence: CDR1 SGHTA, CDR2 FQGNSA. This CDR3 is 13 amino acids long. Trimming removed 5 bases at V and 5 bases at J, with 12 bases between.

This chain uses TRBV6-2 or TRBV6-3 with TRBJ2-5, with 8 bases fitting TRBD1. This CDR3 is built from 14 residues. V was clipped by 4 bases and J by 4 bases; unmatched bases: 5. The V gene's germline CDR1 is MNHEY and CDR2 SVGEGT. DNA for the CDR3: TGTGCCAGCAGTTCGGGACAGGATCCAGAGACCCAGTACTTC. This sequence encodes CASSSGQDPETQYF.

The J gene is TRBJ1-1, the V gene TRBV20-1, with D possibly matching TRBD1 (5 bases). Between the trimmed V and J ends, which lost 3 bases and 4 bases, there was a span of 15 bases. This CDR3 is built from 14 residues. Per germline, CDR1 DFQATT and CDR2 SNEGSKA (reference sequence). The CDR3 is CSASSYRRGTEAFF. The CDR3 region has the DNA TGCAGTGCTAGTTCATACAGGCGAGGCACTGAAGCTTTCTTT.

This chain joins TRBV19 and TRBJ1-5, with 11 bases matching TRBD1. This CDR3 contains 16 residues. The J segment lost 4 bases and the V segment lost 5 bases, leaving 7 bases of the junction unmatched. Germline values: CDR1 LNHDA, CDR2 SQIVND (reference sequence). The CDR3 protein is CASSPPGDRGNQPQHF. CDR3 nucleotides: TGTGCCAGTAGTCCCCCCGGGGACAGGGGGAATCAGCCCCAGCATTTT. Supplemented by reference TRBV19 and TRBJ1-5, the full variable domain reads DGGITQSPKYLFRKEGQNVTLSCEQNLNHDAMYWYRQDPGQGLRLIYYSQIVNDFQKGDIAEGYSVSREKKESFPLTVTSAQKNPTAFYLCASSPPGDRGNQPQHFGDGTRLSIL.

The chain uses TRBV5-1 and TRBJ1-2; 8 bases are shared with TRBD1. With V trimmed by 3 bases and J by 13 bases, 5 bases remained unmatched. The length of the CDR3 is 11 residues. Germline CDR1 is SGHRS and CDR2 is YFSETQ. In nucleotides, the CDR3 is TGCGCCAGCAGCTCAGGGGGCCAGGCCACCTTC. Its protein product is CASSSGGQATF. Based on the CDR3 plus reference TRBV5-1 and TRBJ1-2, the full variable domain is KAGVTQTPRYLIKTRGQQVTLSCSPISGHRSVSWYQQTPGQGLQFLFEYFSETQRNKGNFPGRFSGRQFSNSRSEMNVSTLELGDSALYLCASSSGGQATFGSGTRLTVV.

This clone was seen only a few times. The V gene is TRBV30, the J gene TRBJ1-3, with D possibly matching TRBD1 (6 bases). The V gene lost 5 bases and the J gene lost 4 bases, with 15 bases spanning the gap. This CDR3 region has 14 residues. Germline V lookup: CDR1 GTSNPN, CDR2 SVGIG (reference sequence). The CDR3 sequence: CAWQRGTIGNTIYF. CDR3 bases: TGTGCCTGGCAGCGAGGGACAATAGGAAACACCATATATTTT.

The chain is built from TRBV9 and TRBJ1-2; 7 bases line up with TRBD1. With 6 bases clipped from V and 5 bases from J, the junction kept 7 bases outside the gene matches. Germline V gives CDR1 SGDLS, CDR2 YYNGEE. The CDR3 consists of 13 residues. CDR3 bases: TGTGCCAGCACCGGGACAGCGGAGTATGGCTACACCTTC. The encoded protein is CASTGTAEYGYTF.

The J gene is TRBJ1-1, the V gene TRBV5-5; a possible D gene is TRBD1 (6 bases). Germline lookup yields CDR1 SGHKS and CDR2 YYEKEE (reference sequence). CDR3 length: 13 residues. The ends were cut back, 1 base at V and 11 bases at J, with 15 bases in the middle. The CDR3 reads CASSLTSPGEAFF. CDR3 in DNA: TGTGCCAGCAGCTTGACTTCGCCAGGGGAGGCTTTCTTT.

V usage is TRBV7-2 and J usage is TRBJ2-7; 7 bases map to TRBD1. Looked up from germline, CDR1 is SGHTA and CDR2 is FQGNSA. The CDR3 has 15 amino acids. J was trimmed by 1 base and V by 3 bases; bases with no gene match: 6. CDR3 residues: CASSFETGISYEQYF. The CDR3, as DNA: TGTGCCAGCAGCTTCGAGACAGGGATATCCTACGAGCAGTACTTC. Using reference TRBV7-2 and TRBJ2-7 for the parts outside the CDR3, the full variable domain is GAGVSQSPSNKVTEKGKDVELRCDPISGHTALYWYRQSLGQGLEFLIYFQGNSAPDKSGLPSDRFSAERTGGSVSTLTIQRTQQEDSAVYLCASSFETGISYEQYFGPGTRLTVT.

This clone was seen a few times. The J gene is TRBJ2-7, the V gene TRBV18; D not resolved. CDR3 length: 14 residues. With 2 bases removed from V and 2 bases from J, the gap between germline ends came to 10 bases. Looked up from germline, CDR1 is KGHSH and CDR2 is LQKENI. This CDR3 reads CASSPGQVTYEQYF. The DNA of the CDR3 is TGTGCCAGCTCACCAGGCCAGGTGACCTACGAGCAGTACTTC.

This chain joins TRBV11-2 and TRBJ2-4, with TRBD2 matching over 8 bases. Germline V gene lookup returns CDR1 SGHAT and CDR2 FQNNGV. The CDR3 extends over 16 amino acids. The trim removed 3 bases at V and 1 base at J, leaving 5 bases unmatched. In nucleotides, the CDR3 is TGTGCCAGCAGCTTGACGGGGGGGCCGGCCAAAAACATTCAGTACTTC. Its translation is CASSLTGGPAKNIQYF.